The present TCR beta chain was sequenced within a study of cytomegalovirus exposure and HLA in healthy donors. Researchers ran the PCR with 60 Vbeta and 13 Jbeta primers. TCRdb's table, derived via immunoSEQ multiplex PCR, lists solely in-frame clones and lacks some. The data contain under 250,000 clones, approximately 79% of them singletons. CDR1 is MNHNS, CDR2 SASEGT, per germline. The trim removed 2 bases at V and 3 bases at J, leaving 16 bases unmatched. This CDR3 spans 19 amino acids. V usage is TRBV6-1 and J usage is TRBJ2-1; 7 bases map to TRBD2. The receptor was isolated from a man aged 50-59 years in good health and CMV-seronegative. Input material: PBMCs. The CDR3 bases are TGTGCCAGCAGTGAACCACGGGCGGGAGCCCCACTACGCTACAATGAGCAGTTCTTC. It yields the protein CASSEPRAGAPLRYNEQFF.